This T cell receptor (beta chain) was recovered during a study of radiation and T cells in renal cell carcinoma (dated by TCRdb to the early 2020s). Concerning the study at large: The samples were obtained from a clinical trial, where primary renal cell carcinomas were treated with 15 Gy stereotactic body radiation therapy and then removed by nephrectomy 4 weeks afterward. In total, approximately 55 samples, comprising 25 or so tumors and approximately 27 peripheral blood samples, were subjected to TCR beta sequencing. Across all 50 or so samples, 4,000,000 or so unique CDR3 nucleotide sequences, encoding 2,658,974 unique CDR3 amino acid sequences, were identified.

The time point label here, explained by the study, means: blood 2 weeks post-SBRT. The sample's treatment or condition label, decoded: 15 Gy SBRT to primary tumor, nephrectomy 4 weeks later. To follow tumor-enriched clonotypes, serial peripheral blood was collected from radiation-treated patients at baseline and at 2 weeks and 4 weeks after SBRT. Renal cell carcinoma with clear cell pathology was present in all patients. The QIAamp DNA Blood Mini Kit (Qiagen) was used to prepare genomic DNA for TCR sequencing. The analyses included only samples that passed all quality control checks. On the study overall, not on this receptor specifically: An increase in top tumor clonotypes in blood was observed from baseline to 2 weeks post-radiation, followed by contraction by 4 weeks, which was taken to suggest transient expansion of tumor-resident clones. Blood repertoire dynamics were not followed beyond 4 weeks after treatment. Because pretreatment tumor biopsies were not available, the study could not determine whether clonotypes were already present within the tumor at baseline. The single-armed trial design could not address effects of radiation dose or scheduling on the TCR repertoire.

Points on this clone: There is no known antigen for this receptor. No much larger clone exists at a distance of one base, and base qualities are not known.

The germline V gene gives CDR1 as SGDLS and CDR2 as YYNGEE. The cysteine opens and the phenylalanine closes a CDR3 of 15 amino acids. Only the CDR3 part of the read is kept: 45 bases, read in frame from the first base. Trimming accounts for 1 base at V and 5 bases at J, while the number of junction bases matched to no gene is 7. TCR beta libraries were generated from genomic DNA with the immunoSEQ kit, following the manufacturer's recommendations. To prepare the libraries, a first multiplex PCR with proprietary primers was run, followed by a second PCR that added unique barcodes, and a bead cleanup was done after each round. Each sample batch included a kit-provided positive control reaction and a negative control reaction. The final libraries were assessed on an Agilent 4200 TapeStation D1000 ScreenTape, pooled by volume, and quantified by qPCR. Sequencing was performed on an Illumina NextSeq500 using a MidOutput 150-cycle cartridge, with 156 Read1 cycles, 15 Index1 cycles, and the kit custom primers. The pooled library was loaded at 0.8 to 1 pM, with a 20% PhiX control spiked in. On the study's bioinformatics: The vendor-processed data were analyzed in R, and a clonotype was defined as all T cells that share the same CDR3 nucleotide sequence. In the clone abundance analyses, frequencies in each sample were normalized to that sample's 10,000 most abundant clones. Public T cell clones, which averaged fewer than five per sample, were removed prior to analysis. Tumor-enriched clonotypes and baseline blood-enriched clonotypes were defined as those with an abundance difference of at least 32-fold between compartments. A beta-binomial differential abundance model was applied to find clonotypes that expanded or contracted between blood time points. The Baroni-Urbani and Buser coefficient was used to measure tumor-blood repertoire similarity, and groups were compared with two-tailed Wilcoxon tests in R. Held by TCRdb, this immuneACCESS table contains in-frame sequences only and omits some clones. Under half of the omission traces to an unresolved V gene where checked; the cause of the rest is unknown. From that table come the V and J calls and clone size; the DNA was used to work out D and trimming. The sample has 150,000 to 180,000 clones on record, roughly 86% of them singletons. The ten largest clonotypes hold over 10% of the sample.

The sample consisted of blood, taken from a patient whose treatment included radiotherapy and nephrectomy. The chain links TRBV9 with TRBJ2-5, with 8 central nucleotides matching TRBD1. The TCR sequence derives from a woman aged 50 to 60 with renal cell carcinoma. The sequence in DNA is TGTGCCAGCAGCGTATCGGGACAGGTGTTGGAGACCCAGTACTTC. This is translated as CASSVSGQVLETQYF.